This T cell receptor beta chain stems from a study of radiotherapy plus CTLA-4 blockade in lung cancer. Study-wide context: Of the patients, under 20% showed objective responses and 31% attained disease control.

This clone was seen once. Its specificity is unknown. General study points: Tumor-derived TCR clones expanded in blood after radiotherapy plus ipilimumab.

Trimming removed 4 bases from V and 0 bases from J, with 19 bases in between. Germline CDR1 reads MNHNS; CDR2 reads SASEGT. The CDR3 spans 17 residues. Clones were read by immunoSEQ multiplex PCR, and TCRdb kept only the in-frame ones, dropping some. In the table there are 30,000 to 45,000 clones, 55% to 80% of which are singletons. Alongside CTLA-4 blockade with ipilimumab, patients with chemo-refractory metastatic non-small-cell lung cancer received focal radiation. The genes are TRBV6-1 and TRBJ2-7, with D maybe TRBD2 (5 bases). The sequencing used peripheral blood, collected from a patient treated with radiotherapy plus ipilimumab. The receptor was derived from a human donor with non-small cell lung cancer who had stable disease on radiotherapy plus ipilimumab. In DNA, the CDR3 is TGTGCCAGCAGTGCCGGCGGGTTTATCGATAGCTCCTACGAGCAGTACTTC. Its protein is CASSAGGFIDSSYEQYF.